Following are 25 T cell receptor beta chains from one sample sequenced in a study of metastatic and nonmetastatic thyroid tumors. Treatment of any kind had been given to no patient before thyroid surgery. MiXCR re-clonotyped the PCR reads for TCRdb. The sample includes tens of thousands of clones, approximately 12% of them seen just once. The sequenced sample was tumor tissue. The receptors were gathered from a female donor with papillary thyroid cancer or a benign thyroid nodule (not recorded which). Some clones in this sample may be carry-over from other donors' samples.

This clone has a count of ten or more. The chain employs TRBV19 and TRBJ1-5; 8 bases agree with TRBD1. The CDR3 spans 15 residues. Germline V lookup: CDR1 LNHDA, CDR2 SQIVND (reference sequence). Germline trimming cut 7 bases from V and 3 bases from J; bases unmatched to any gene: 8. Here the CDR3 DNA reads TGTGCCAGTACCCCGACAGGGGACAACAATCAGCCCCAGCATTTT. It specifies CASTPTGDNNQPQHF.

In its sample, this clone was seen many times. This rearrangement joins TRBV19 to TRBJ2-7; no reliable D call. The germline V and J ends were trimmed by 5 bases and 1 base, with 9 bases remaining between them. This CDR3 is built from 13 residues. Germline CDR1 LNHDA, CDR2 SQIVND (reference sequence). The CDR3 loop reads CASSPLLSYEQYF. Here the CDR3 DNA reads TGTGCCAGTAGTCCCCTACTTTCCTACGAGCAGTACTTC.

This clone occurred a few times. The rearrangement uses TRBV6-1 and TRBJ2-7, with D maybe TRBD1 (7 bases). CDR3 size: 14 residues. V lost 7 bases, J lost 3 bases, and 16 bases lay in between. The germline gives CDR1 MNHNS, CDR2 SASEGT. The CDR3 coding sequence is TGTGCCAGCACAGGGGGGAATCTGCTCTACGAGCAGTACTTC. Translated: CASTGGNLLYEQYF.

This chain links TRBV11-2 with TRBJ1-5; a weak D match, TRBD1 (5 bases). CDR3 length equals 15 residues. The germline CDR1 and CDR2 sequences are SGHAT and FQNNGV. With 3 bases removed from V and 2 bases from J, the gap between germline ends came to 11 bases. The CDR3 DNA is TGTGCCAGCAGCTTGGGACGTGGCGGCAATCAGCCCCAGCATTTT. Amino acid sequence: CASSLGRGGNQPQHF.

The chain couples TRBV6-1 to TRBJ2-7; 8 nucleotides agree with TRBD1. The CDR3 loop spans 14 amino acids. The germline V gene encodes CDR1 MNHNS and CDR2 SASEGT. V shed 7 bases, J shed 0 bases, and the junction held 5 bases outside the gene matches. This CDR3 reads CASIPTGVSYEQYF. CDR3 in DNA: TGTGCCAGCATCCCGACAGGGGTCTCCTACGAGCAGTACTTC.

This clone was counted at least ten times. The gene calls are TRBV19 and TRBJ1-2; TRBD1 matches 7 bases. The length of the CDR3 is 13 residues. Germline CDR1 is LNHDA and CDR2 is SQIVND (reference sequence). The V segment lost 6 bases and the J segment 4 bases; nucleotides outside the gene matches: 5. CDR3: CASSTGQPYGYTF. CDR3 in DNA: TGTGCCAGTAGCACGGGACAGCCCTATGGCTACACCTTC.

This clone was counted ten times or more. This specimen includes other DNA sequences encoding the same CDR3. The chain is built from TRBV14 and TRBJ2-1; D may match TRBD1 or TRBD2 (6 bases each). CDR1 is SGHDN, CDR2 FVKESK, per germline. This CDR3 region has 12 residues. The V end lost 4 bases, the J end lost 8 bases, and 9 bases lay between the germline ends. CDR3 bases: TGTGCCAGCAGCCGAAGGGGGGATGAGCAGTTCTTC. As protein: CASSRRGDEQFF.

Remarks on this clone: It may be a read error: a sequence one base away is much more abundant. The V gene is TRBV5-5, the J gene TRBJ2-7, with D unclear. V lost 6 bases to trimming and J lost 4 bases, with 8 bases between them. The CDR3 consists of 11 residues. The germline V gene has CDR1 SGHKS and CDR2 YYEKEE (reference sequence). DNA for the CDR3: TGTGCCAGCATCTCCCCGTACGAGCAGTACTTC. It codes for CASISPYEQYF.

A remark on this clone: At one boundary the junction diverges from the germline segment, which might be a read error. The chain combines TRBV27 with TRBJ2-7; perhaps TRBD1 as D (6 bases). This CDR3 has 15 residues. Germline loops: CDR1 MNHEY, CDR2 SMNVEV (reference sequence). CDR3 DNA: TGTGCCAGCAGTTTAGGGCAGGGGAATACCTACGAGCCGTACTTC. Translated: CASSLGQGNTYEPYF.

The sample holds many counts of this clone. This chain connects TRBV7-9 to TRBJ1-1, with a possible D match to TRBD1 (6 bases). Germline values: CDR1 SEHNR, CDR2 FQNEAQ (reference sequence). The length of the CDR3 is 15 residues. V lost 5 bases to trimming and J lost 0 bases, with 13 bases between them. The CDR3 loop reads CASSAKGVLNTEAFF. The CDR3 nucleotides read TGTGCCAGCAGCGCGAAGGGGGTCTTGAACACTGAAGCTTTCTTT.

In the case of this clone: A single base separates this from a much larger clone, so it may be a read error. J is TRBJ2-7 and V is TRBV2; 11 positions agree with TRBD2. Germline loops: CDR1 SNHLY, CDR2 FYNNEI. The CDR3 covers 13 residues. The V gene end was trimmed by 10 bases and the J gene end by 6 bases; junction bases not matched to a gene: 8. This chain's CDR3 is CATLAGGVSEQYF. CDR3 coding DNA: TGTGCCACCTTAGCGGGAGGGGTGTCCGAGCAGTACTTC.

This clone was counted ten times or more. The chain recombines TRBV6-1 with TRBJ1-3; D is undetermined. The CDR3 runs 16 residues. V lost 2 bases and J lost 0, with 11 bases in between. Germline CDR1 MNHNS, CDR2 SASEGT. The DNA for the CDR3 is TGTGCCAGCAGTGAAAATCTGATTTACTCTGGAAACACCATATATTTT. Translated, it gives CASSENLIYSGNTIYF.

This clone has at least ten counts. The rearrangement uses TRBV12-3 or TRBV12-4 and TRBJ1-4; D is ambiguous. V lost 6 bases and J 7 bases, leaving 15 bases between the germline ends. CDR3 length: 14 amino acids. The CDR3 coding sequence is TGTGCCAGCAGCCGTACCCAAGAAGGTGAAAAACTGTTTTTT. Translation: CASSRTQEGEKLFF.

Points on this clone: One end of the junction fails to match germline, which may point to a read error. The J gene is TRBJ2-7, the V gene TRBV27; D unresolved. The CDR3 runs to 14 residues. Germline lookup yields CDR1 MNHEY and CDR2 SMNVEV (reference sequence). As DNA, the CDR3 is TGCGCCAGCAGTTTATCTACTCACCCTACGAGCCAGTACTTC. It yields the protein CASSLSTHPTSQYF.

There are many counts of this clone. The V gene is TRBV7-3, the J gene TRBJ2-5; no clear D gene. CDR3 length: 13 residues. Germline CDR1 reads SGHTA; CDR2 reads FQGTGA. V lost 5 bases and J 7 bases, leaving 14 bases between the germline ends. The CDR3 loop is CASSPASVGTQYF. DNA for the CDR3: TGTGCCAGCAGCCCTGCCTCCGTGGGGACCCAGTACTTC.

This clone was observed at least ten times. The gene calls are TRBV6-5 and TRBJ1-5; the D gene is possibly TRBD1 (6 bases). Germline-derived CDR1 and CDR2 are MNHEY and SVGAGI. Trimming took off 2 bases at V and 0 bases at J, with 14 bases between the two ends. The CDR3 extends over 17 amino acids. The CDR3 sequence: CASSYARGAYSNQPQHF. Here the CDR3 DNA reads TGTGCCAGCAGTTACGCCCGGGGGGCGTATAGCAATCAGCCCCAGCATTTT.

The sample holds many counts of this clone. Other DNA variants within this sample encode the same CDR3. This rearrangement joins TRBV7-9 to TRBJ1-5, with D possibly TRBD1 on 5 matching bases. Germline V CDR1 and CDR2: SEHNR, FQNEAQ (reference sequence). The CDR3 extends over 15 amino acids. The V gene lost 5 bases and the J gene lost 3 bases, with 14 bases spanning the gap. The CDR3 DNA is TGTGCCAGCAGCCGTACGGGGCTCTACAATCAGCCCCAGCATTTT. Translating gives CASSRTGLYNQPQHF.

This clone was detected ten times or more. The V and J genes are TRBV7-9 and TRBJ2-7; 9 nucleotides align to TRBD1. From germline, CDR1 is SEHNR and CDR2 FQNEAQ (reference sequence). CDR3 size: 14 residues. J lost 6 bases, V lost 6 bases, and 9 bases had no gene match. The CDR3 here is CASRGDGTGSEQYF. The CDR3 DNA reads as TGTGCCAGCAGGGGAGACGGGACAGGGAGCGAGCAGTACTTC.

This clone was detected many times. V is TRBV7-8 and J is TRBJ2-7, with a possible D match to TRBD2 (6 bases). Germline V CDR1 and CDR2: SGHVS, FQNEAQ. Trimming removed 1 base from V and 0 bases from J, with 13 bases in between. The CDR3 consists of 16 residues. The CDR3 DNA is TGTGCCAGCAGCTTAGGGGCTGCGGGGATCTCCTACGAGCAGTACTTC. This encodes CASSLGAAGISYEQYF.

In this sample, this clone turned up a few times. A much larger clone lies a single base off, so this may be a read error. This chain joins TRBV12-3 or TRBV12-4 and TRBJ2-1; 7 nucleotides match TRBD1. The CDR3 extends over 16 amino acids. V dropped 6 bases and J dropped 2; count of bases not matched to a gene: 10. Written as DNA, the CDR3 is TGTGCCAGCAGGACTGACAGGGCGAGCGCCTACAATGAGCAGTTCTTC. This encodes CASRTDRASAYNEQFF.

This clone was seen ten or more times. The chain uses TRBV19 and TRBJ1-3; a weak D match, TRBD1 (6 bases). The germline V and J ends were trimmed by 4 bases and 2 bases, with 12 bases remaining between them. The CDR3 consists of 15 residues. The germline V gene encodes CDR1 LNHDA and CDR2 SQIVND (reference sequence). The CDR3 DNA reads TGTGCCAGTAGTAGAGTAGGGGGTGCTGGAAACACCATATATTTT. Protein: CASSRVGGAGNTIYF.

This clone was detected a few times. Other nucleotide sequences in the sample specify the same CDR3. The chain combines TRBV7-9 with TRBJ2-7; tentative D call: TRBD1 (6 bases). CDR3 length: 15 residues. Per the germline V gene, CDR1 is SEHNR and CDR2 is FQNEAQ (reference sequence). The V and J ends lost 5 bases and 5 bases respectively, with 19 bases between them. The CDR3 bases are TGTGCCAGCAGCCATCGACCTACAGGGTTCGACGAGCAGTACTTC. Translating gives CASSHRPTGFDEQYF.

This clone was observed many times. This CDR3 reads CASSYSFPGQGYVETQYF. CDR3 DNA sequence: TGTGCCAGCAGTTACTCTTTCCCGGGACAGGGGTACGTCGAGACCCAGTACTTC. V usage is TRBV6-5 and J usage is TRBJ2-5, with 10 bases fitting TRBD1. The V segment lost 0 bases and the J segment 5 bases; nucleotides outside the gene matches: 12. Germline V gene sequence: CDR1 MNHEY, CDR2 SVGAGI. This CDR3 is 18 amino acids long.

This clone was picked up many times. The CDR3, as DNA: TGTGCCAGCAGCAACGCCTATGGCTACACCTTC. Its protein is CASSNAYGYTF. The V gene is TRBV11-3, the J gene TRBJ1-2; D gene unclear. Germline CDR1 and CDR2: SGHNT and YENEEA. Deletions cut 5 bases from V and 4 bases from J, with 5 bases between. This CDR3 has 11 amino acids.

This clone was seen many times. The V and J genes are TRBV3-1 and TRBJ2-7, with D possibly being TRBD1 (5 bases). Trimming cost V 3 bases and J 2 bases, with 8 bases left between them. The CDR3 is made up of 13 amino acids. Germline CDR1 and CDR2: LGHDT and YNNKEL (reference sequence). CDR3 loop: CASSQGPAYEQYF. CDR3 nucleotides: TGTGCCAGCAGCCAGGGGCCTGCCTACGAGCAGTACTTC.